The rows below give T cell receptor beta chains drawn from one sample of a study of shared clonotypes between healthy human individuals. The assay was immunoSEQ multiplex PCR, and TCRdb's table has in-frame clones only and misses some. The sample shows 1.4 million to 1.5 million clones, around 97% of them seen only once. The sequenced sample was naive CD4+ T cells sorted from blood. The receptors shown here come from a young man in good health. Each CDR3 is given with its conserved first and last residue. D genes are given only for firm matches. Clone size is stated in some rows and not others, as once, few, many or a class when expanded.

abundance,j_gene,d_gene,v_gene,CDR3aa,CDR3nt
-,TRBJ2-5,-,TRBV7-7,CASSLRGETQYF,TGTGCCAGCAGCTTAAGGGGAGAGACCCAGTACTTC
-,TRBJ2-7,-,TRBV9,CASSADPGGSSYEQYF,TGTGCCAGCAGCGCGGACCCTGGGGGAAGCTCCTACGAGCAGTACTTC
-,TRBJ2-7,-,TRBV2,CASTSTQGAAEQYF,TGTGCCAGCACCTCCACACAGGGTGCGGCGGAGCAGTACTTC
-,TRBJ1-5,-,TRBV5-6,CASSLNRATRPQHF,TGTGCCAGCAGCTTGAACCGAGCCACGAGGCCCCAGCATTTT
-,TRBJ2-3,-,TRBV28,CASSLSGYTDTQYF,TGTGCCAGCAGTTTAAGCGGGTACACAGATACGCAGTATTTT
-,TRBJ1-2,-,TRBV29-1,CSVLGGNYGYTF,TGCAGCGTATTGGGGGGCAACTATGGCTACACCTTC
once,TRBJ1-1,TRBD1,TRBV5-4,CASSIGTGAENTEAFF,TGTGCCAGCAGCATAGGGACAGGGGCGGAGAACACTGAAGCTTTCTTT
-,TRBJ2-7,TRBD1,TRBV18,CASSPLGGQGVKQYF,TGTGCCAGCTCACCGCTAGGCGGACAGGGGGTCAAGCAGTACTTC
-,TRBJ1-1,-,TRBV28,CASSPGGAGEAFF,TGTGCCAGCAGTCCTGGGGGGGCGGGTGAAGCTTTCTTT
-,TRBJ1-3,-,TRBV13,CASSLGQAFSSGNTIYF,TGTGCCAGCAGCTTAGGGCAGGCTTTTTCCTCTGGAAACACCATATATTTT
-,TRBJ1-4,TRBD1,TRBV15,CATSRGRQGGNEKLFF,TGTGCCACCAGCAGAGGGCGACAGGGGGGGAATGAAAAACTGTTTTTT
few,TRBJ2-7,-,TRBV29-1,CSVVGDYEQYF,TGCAGCGTTGTAGGGGACTACGAGCAGTACTTC
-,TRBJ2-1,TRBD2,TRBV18,CASSPSHGREGQFF,TGTGCCAGCTCACCAAGCCATGGACGGGAGGGCCAGTTCTTC
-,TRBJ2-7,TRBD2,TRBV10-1,CASSESLGLEPYEQYF,TGCGCCAGCAGTGAAAGTCTCGGACTAGAACCCTACGAGCAGTACTTC
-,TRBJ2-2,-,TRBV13,CASSLGHGTGELFF,TGTGCCAGCAGCTTGGGGCACGGGACCGGGGAGCTGTTTTTT
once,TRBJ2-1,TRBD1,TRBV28,CASSLRPPGTGAYNEQFF,TGTGCCAGCAGTTTACGCCCCCCCGGGACAGGGGCCTACAATGAGCAGTTCTTC
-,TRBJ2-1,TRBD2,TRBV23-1,CASSQSIFGTSGRGANEQFF,TGCGCCAGCAGTCAATCTATTTTTGGGACTAGCGGGAGGGGGGCCAATGAGCAGTTCTTC
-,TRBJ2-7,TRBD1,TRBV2,CASSEWGQGVEQYF,TGTGCCAGCAGTGAATGGGGACAGGGGGTCGAGCAGTACTTC
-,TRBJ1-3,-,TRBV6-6,CASSLGANSGNTIYF,TGTGCCAGCAGCCTAGGGGCTAACTCTGGAAACACCATATATTTT
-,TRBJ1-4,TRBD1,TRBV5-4,CASSPGQAAEKLFF,TGTGCCAGCAGCCCTGGACAGGCGGCTGAAAAACTGTTTTTT
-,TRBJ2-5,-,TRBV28,CASSLSRVRRETQYF,TGTGCCAGCAGTTTATCCCGGGTCAGGAGGGAGACCCAGTACTTC
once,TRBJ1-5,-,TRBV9,CASSVDLNQPQHF,TGTGCCAGCAGCGTAGATCTAAATCAGCCCCAGCATTTT
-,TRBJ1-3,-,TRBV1,CTSSQSEGGHGNTIYF,TGCACCAGCAGCCAAAGTGAAGGGGGCCATGGAAACACCATATATTTT
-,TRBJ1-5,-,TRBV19,CASSISLLGQPQHF,TGTGCCAGTAGTATATCTCTCTTAGGGCAGCCCCAGCATTTT
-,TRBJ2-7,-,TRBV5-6,CASSLGQGGLPYEQYF,TGTGCCAGCAGCTTGGGGCAGGGGGGCCTACCCTACGAGCAGTACTTC
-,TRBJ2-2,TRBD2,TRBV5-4,CASSSFSGRSTGELFF,TGTGCCAGCAGCTCGTTTAGCGGGAGGTCTACCGGGGAGCTGTTTTTT
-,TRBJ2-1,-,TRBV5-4,CASSLTPRVNEQFF,TGTGCCAGCAGCTTGACCCCAAGGGTAAATGAGCAGTTCTTC
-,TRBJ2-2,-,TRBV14,CASSQNTGGELFF,TGTGCCAGCAGCCAAAACACGGGCGGGGAGCTGTTTTTT
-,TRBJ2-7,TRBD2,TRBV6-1,CASTTTSGAYEQYF,TGTGCCAGCACTACAACTAGCGGGGCCTACGAGCAGTACTTC
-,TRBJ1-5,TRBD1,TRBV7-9,CASSRTGSNQPQHF,TGTGCCAGCAGCAGGACAGGGAGCAATCAGCCCCAGCATTTT
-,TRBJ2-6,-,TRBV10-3,CAISDVDSGANVLTF,TGTGCCATCAGTGACGTGGACTCTGGGGCCAACGTCCTGACTTTC
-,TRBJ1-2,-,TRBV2,CASSPRGTLGYTF,TGTGCCAGCAGCCCCCGGGGGACGCTTGGCTACACCTTC
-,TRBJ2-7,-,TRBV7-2,CASSLDGPTYEQYF,TGTGCCAGCAGCTTGGACGGGCCGACCTACGAGCAGTACTTC
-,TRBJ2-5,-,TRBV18,CASSPRSDQETQYF,TGTGCCAGCTCACCACGGTCTGATCAAGAGACCCAGTACTTC